This TCR beta chain was profiled in a study of blood T cells in healthy people across ages. Germline V CDR1 and CDR2: SQVTM, ANQGSEA. The CDR3 covers 14 residues. This clonotype appeared a few times. A J-beta primer mix and a sample-barcoded 5' primer were used in a second PCR of about 7 to 12 cycles. A template-switch adaptor with 12 random nucleotides tagged each cDNA molecule. TCRdb re-called the 5' RACE reads through MiXCR, storing one row per CDR3 protein. The sample includes 550,000 to 750,000 distinct CDR3 sequences, about 21% of them seen just once. This receptor was obtained from a man between 65 and 85 years old in good health. The sample was blood. The genes are TRBV29-1 and TRBJ2-5; 13 bases match TRBD2. The J call is uncertain, as TRBJ2-1 better fits the DNA end. CDR3 protein: CSVATSGRANEQFF. CDR3 nucleotides: TGCAGCGTAGCTACTAGCGGGAGGGCCAATGAGCAGTTCTTC.